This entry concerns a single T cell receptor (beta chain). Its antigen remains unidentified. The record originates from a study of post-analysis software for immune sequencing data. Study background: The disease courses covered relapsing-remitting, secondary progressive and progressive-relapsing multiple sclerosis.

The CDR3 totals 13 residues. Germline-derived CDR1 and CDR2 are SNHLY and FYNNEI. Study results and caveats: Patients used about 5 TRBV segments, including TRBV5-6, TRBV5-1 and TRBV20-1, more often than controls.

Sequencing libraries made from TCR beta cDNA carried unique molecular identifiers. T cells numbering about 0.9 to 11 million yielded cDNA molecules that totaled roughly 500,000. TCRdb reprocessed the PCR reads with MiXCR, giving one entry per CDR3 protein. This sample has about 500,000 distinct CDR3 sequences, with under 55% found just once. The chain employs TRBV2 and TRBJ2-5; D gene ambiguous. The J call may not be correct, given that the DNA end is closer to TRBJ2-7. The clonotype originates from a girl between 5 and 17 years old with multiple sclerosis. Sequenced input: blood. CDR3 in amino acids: CASDRIGTYEQYF. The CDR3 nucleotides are TGTGCCAGCGACCGGATAGGTACCTACGAGCAGTACTTC.